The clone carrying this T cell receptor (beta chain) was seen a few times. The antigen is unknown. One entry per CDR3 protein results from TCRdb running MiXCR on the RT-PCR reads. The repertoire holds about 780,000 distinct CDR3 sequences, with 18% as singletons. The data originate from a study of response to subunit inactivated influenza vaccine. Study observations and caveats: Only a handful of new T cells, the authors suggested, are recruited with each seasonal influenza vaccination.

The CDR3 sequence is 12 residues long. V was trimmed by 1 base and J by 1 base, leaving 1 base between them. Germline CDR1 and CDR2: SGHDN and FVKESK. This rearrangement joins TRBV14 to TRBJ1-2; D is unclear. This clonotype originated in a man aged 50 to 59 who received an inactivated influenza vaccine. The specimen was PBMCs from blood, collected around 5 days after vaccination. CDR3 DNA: TGTGCCAGCAGCCAAGTTAACTATGGCTACACCTTC. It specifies CASSQVNYGYTF.